These 18 T cell receptor beta chains share one sample of origin, sequenced in a study of cytomegalovirus exposure and HLA in healthy donors. Only in-frame clones appear in the TCRdb table, and some are missing; sequencing was by immunoSEQ multiplex PCR. The sample carries tens of thousands of clones, around nine tenths recorded once. The sequencing input was PBMCs. The receptor set was obtained from a man aged 18 to 29 in good health and CMV-seronegative.

This clone was found once. The chain is built from TRBV2 and TRBJ2-7; TRBD2 might be the D (5 bases). The V end lost 7 bases, the J end lost 2 bases, and 15 bases lay between the germline ends. CDR1 and CDR2 from the germline V gene are SNHLY and FYNNEI. The CDR3 runs to 14 residues. In DNA form, the CDR3 reads TGTGCCAGCATAGAGGTCTCGGGGACCTACGAGCAGTACTTC. Protein sequence: CASIEVSGTYEQYF.

The chain carries TRBV7-2 and TRBJ2-1; 10 bases map to TRBD2. Germline CDR1 reads SGHTA; CDR2 reads FQGNSA. The CDR3 loop spans 15 amino acids. V was pared by 5 bases and J by 4 bases, with 5 bases of the junction left unmatched. As DNA, the CDR3 is TGTGCCAGCAGCCTTACTAGCGGGAAATACAATGAGCAGTTCTTC. It translates to CASSLTSGKYNEQFF.

The genes are TRBV29-1 and TRBJ1-2; maybe TRBD1 (6 bases). The CDR3 contains 13 residues. V was shortened by 3 bases and J by 2 bases, with 10 bases between the two germline ends. CDR1 SQVTM and CDR2 ANQGSEA come from the germline V gene. The DNA for the CDR3 is TGCAGCGTTGACAGCGGACAGAACTATGGCTACACCTTC. This codes for CSVDSGQNYGYTF. Variable domain in full (rest from reference TRBV29-1 and TRBJ1-2): SAVISQKPSRDICQRGTSLTIQCQVDSQVTMMFWYRQQPGQSLTLIATANQGSEATYESGFVIDKFPISRPNLTFSTLTVSNMSPEDSSIYLCSVDSGQNYGYTFGSGTRLTVV.

The rearrangement uses TRBV5-5 and TRBJ2-7, with D perhaps TRBD1 (6 bases). Between the trimmed V and J ends, which lost 1 base and 2 bases, there was a span of 10 bases. The CDR3 covers 14 residues. CDR1 and CDR2 (germline): SGHKS, YYEKEE (reference sequence). CDR3 residues: CASSLYQGPYEQYF. The DNA of the CDR3 is TGTGCCAGCAGCTTGTATCAGGGGCCCTACGAGCAGTACTTC.

The V and J genes are TRBV7-9 and TRBJ1-5; D is possibly TRBD1 (6 bases). This CDR3 region has 14 residues. V dropped 6 bases and J dropped 5 bases, with 14 bases sitting between them. CDR1 and CDR2 (germline): SEHNR, FQNEAQ (reference sequence). The CDR3 DNA is TGTGCCAGCAGTCCAACCTCAGGGGATCAGCCCCAGCATTTT. Its protein is CASSPTSGDQPQHF.

The V and J genes are TRBV5-5 and TRBJ1-3; no clear D. V gave up 2 bases and J gave up 0 bases, with 9 bases separating them. Germline loops: CDR1 SGHKS, CDR2 YYEKEE (reference sequence). CDR3 length equals 15 residues. The CDR3 region has the DNA TGTGCCAGCAGCTTTCCTTCCAGCTCTGGAAACACCATATATTTT. It encodes CASSFPSSSGNTIYF.

The CDR3 is CSVRVEGNYEQYF. CDR3 DNA: TGCAGCGTAAGGGTCGAGGGAAACTACGAGCAGTACTTC. The V call is TRBV29-1, the J call TRBJ2-7; tentative D call: TRBD2 (5 bases). Germline-derived CDR1 and CDR2 are SQVTM and ANQGSEA. The CDR3 has 13 residues. V dropped 6 bases and J dropped 3 bases, with 15 bases sitting between them.

V gene TRBV30 combines with J gene TRBJ2-6, with D possibly matching TRBD1 (6 bases). Germline V gives CDR1 GTSNPN, CDR2 SVGIG (reference sequence). The CDR3 is 17 residues long. V lost 2 bases to trimming and J lost 0 bases, with 14 bases between them. The CDR3 DNA is TGTGCCTGGAGTCTCGGGACATTCCTCTCTGGGGCCAACGTCCTGACTTTC. This codes for CAWSLGTFLSGANVLTF.

The count of this clone is one. This CDR3 is CASSLSSGGRTDTQYF. In nucleotides, the CDR3 is TGTGCCAGCAGCTTATCTAGCGGAGGCCGCACAGATACGCAGTATTTT. The chain couples TRBV7-2 to TRBJ2-3, with TRBD2 matching over 7 bases. V shed 2 bases and J 1 base; nucleotides not matched to a gene: 6. CDR1 is SGHTA, CDR2 FQGNSA, per germline. The CDR3 contains 16 residues.

The chain joins TRBV4-1 to TRBJ1-4, with 8 nucleotides matching TRBD1. There are 16 residues in the CDR3. The J segment lost 7 bases and the V segment lost 3 bases, leaving 10 bases of the junction unmatched. CDR1 and CDR2 from the germline V gene are MGHRA and YSYEKL. DNA of the CDR3: TGCGCCAGCAGCCAGAGAAACGGACAGGGTGGTGAAAAACTGTTTTTT. Amino acids: CASSQRNGQGGEKLFF.

The CDR3, as DNA: TGTGCCAGCAGTTTTCCTAGCGGGAGGGATCCCGGGGAGCTGTTTTTT. Translated, it gives CASSFPSGRDPGELFF. J is TRBJ2-2 and V is TRBV6-6; 12 nucleotides match TRBD2. CDR1 is MNHNY and CDR2 is SVGAGI in the germline V gene (reference sequence). CDR3 length equals 16 residues. Unmatched junction bases numbered 6, after V lost 4 bases and J lost 6 bases.

The chain joins TRBV5-1 to TRBJ2-5; 10 nucleotides line up with TRBD1. CDR1 SGHRS and CDR2 YFSETQ come from the germline V gene. Trimming took 1 base from V and 2 from J; bases not matched to a gene: 8. The CDR3 has 17 residues. CDR3 region: CASSLTPGQGYQETQYF. CDR3 sequence (DNA): TGCGCCAGCAGCTTGACCCCGGGACAGGGGTATCAAGAGACCCAGTACTTC.

This rearrangement joins TRBV6-1 to TRBJ2-1; the match to TRBD2 covers 10 bases. After removal of 8 bases from V and 8 bases from J, the junction contained 9 bases not matched to a gene. The CDR3 spans 14 residues. Germline values: CDR1 MNHNS, CDR2 SASEGT. The CDR3 DNA reads as TGTGCCAGCGGGGGGCTAGCGGGAGTCGATGAGCAGTTCTTC. Its translation: CASGGLAGVDEQFF.

V usage is TRBV9 and J usage is TRBJ2-7; 7 bases align to TRBD2. CDR1 and CDR2 (germline): SGDLS, YYNGEE. This CDR3 contains 14 residues. J lost 0 bases, V lost 2 bases, and 2 bases had no gene match. The CDR3 coding sequence is TGTGCCAGCAGCGTCCGGGACTACTCCTACGAGCAGTACTTC. It is translated as CASSVRDYSYEQYF.

V is TRBV25-1 and J is TRBJ1-2; the D is unclear. Germline loops: CDR1 MGHDK, CDR2 SYGVNS. Trimming removed 3 bases from V and 5 bases from J, with 13 bases in between. The CDR3 has 14 residues. Written as DNA, the CDR3 is TGTGCCAGCAGTGAGACTGACCTCGGTTATGGCTACACCTTC. Its protein is CASSETDLGYGYTF.

J is TRBJ1-2 and V is TRBV5-8; the match to TRBD1 covers 8 bases. Germline loops: CDR1 SGHTS, CDR2 YDEGEE. The CDR3 is 14 residues long. Trimming cost V 4 bases and J 4 bases; bases outside gene matches: 6. The CDR3 DNA reads as TGTGCCAGCAGCCTGAGGACAGGGATCTATGGCTACACCTTC. This sequence encodes CASSLRTGIYGYTF.

J is TRBJ2-3 and V is TRBV6-6; possible D gene TRBD2, 6 bases. Germline loops: CDR1 MNHNY, CDR2 SVGAGI (reference sequence). The ends were cut back, 5 bases at V and 2 bases at J, with 14 bases in the middle. The CDR3 contains 15 residues. CDR3 DNA sequence: TGTGCCAGCAGTAAGGGGACGGGAGACACAGATACGCAGTATTTT. Translation: CASSKGTGDTDTQYF.

The rearrangement joins TRBV14 to TRBJ1-1; a possible D gene is TRBD1 (6 bases). V shed 1 base and J shed 2 bases, with 11 bases lying between them. The germline gives CDR1 SGHDN, CDR2 FVKESK. The CDR3 sequence is 15 residues long. The CDR3 nucleotides are TGTGCCAGCAGCCAAGTGACAGGAGTTAACACTGAAGCTTTCTTT. It encodes CASSQVTGVNTEAFF.